The rows below give T cell receptor beta chains drawn from one sample of a study of T-cell reconstitution after alpha-beta-depleted transplantation in children. MiXCR, applied by TCRdb to the PCR reads, yields one record per CDR3 protein. The data contain fewer than 550,000 distinct CDR3 sequences, over 10% of them singletons. The sample in question was PBMCs, mostly from graft donor cells, obtained 180 days after TCRalphabeta/CD19-depleted stem cell transplant. The source of these receptors is a female patient aged 2-10 years who had a stem cell transplant for aplastic anemia, so the T cells may come from the graft donor. Both conserved end residues are part of each CDR3. The order of the fields is J gene, D gene, clone size, V gene, CDR3 DNA, CDR3 protein. D genes are given only for firm matches. Clone size is given for some rows only: seen once, a few or many times, or a class if the clone is expanded.

j_call: TRBJ1-2; d_call: TRBD1; clone_size: few; v_call: TRBV28; cdr3_nt: TGTGCCAGCAGTTCAGGGACAGGGCCTAACTATGGCTACACCTTC; cdr3_aa: CASSSGTGPNYGYTF
j_call: TRBJ2-3; d_call: TRBD1; clone_size: NA; v_call: TRBV11-3; cdr3_nt: TGTGCCAGCAGCGAAGCGACAGGGCCAGATACGCAGTATTTT; cdr3_aa: CASSEATGPDTQYF
j_call: TRBJ1-2; d_call: NA; clone_size: few; v_call: TRBV11-2; cdr3_nt: TGTGCCAGCAGCTTAGATGAAACAGCAAGTTGGGGCCCTCAGTATGGCTACACCTTC; cdr3_aa: CASSLDETASWGPQYGYTF
j_call: TRBJ2-7; d_call: TRBD2; clone_size: NA; v_call: TRBV18; cdr3_nt: TGTGCCAGCTCACCACCGTGGGAGGGCTACGAGCAGTACTTC; cdr3_aa: CASSPPWEGYEQYF
j_call: TRBJ2-1; d_call: TRBD2; clone_size: NA; v_call: TRBV20-1; cdr3_nt: TGCTGTGCTAGAAGGGGGGTAGCGGGAGGCGACAATGAGCAGTTCTTC; cdr3_aa: CCARRGVAGGDNEQFF
j_call: TRBJ2-1; d_call: NA; clone_size: once; v_call: TRBV4-1; cdr3_nt: TGCGCCAGCAGCCAATTATGGGCCGGATCGCTCCACCGGGGCCAACACCGGCATGAGCAGTTCTTC; cdr3_aa: CASSQLWAGSLHRGQHRHEQFF
j_call: TRBJ2-5; d_call: TRBD2; clone_size: NA; v_call: TRBV7-3; cdr3_nt: TGTGCCAGCAGCAATCTGGGGGGAGGGCAAGAGACCCAGTACTTC; cdr3_aa: CASSNLGGGQETQYF
j_call: TRBJ2-2; d_call: TRBD2; clone_size: few; v_call: TRBV7-8; cdr3_nt: TGTGCCAGCAGCTTAGGCTCCCCAACTAGCGGGAGAACCACCGGGGAGCTGTTTTTT; cdr3_aa: CASSLGSPTSGRTTGELFF
j_call: TRBJ1-5; d_call: TRBD1; clone_size: few; v_call: TRBV12-3/TRBV12-4; cdr3_nt: TGTGCCAGCAGGCCCGGACAGGGCGGTCCCCAGCATTTT; cdr3_aa: CASRPGQGGPQHF
j_call: TRBJ2-1; d_call: NA; clone_size: NA; v_call: TRBV5-1; cdr3_nt: TGCGCCAGCGCTACCACAGATTACAATGAGCAGTTCTTC; cdr3_aa: CASATTDYNEQFF
j_call: TRBJ2-5; d_call: NA; clone_size: many; v_call: TRBV12-3/TRBV12-4; cdr3_nt: TGTGCCAGCAGAGGGGGGGTAGGACGGGAGACCCAGTACTTC; cdr3_aa: CASRGGVGRETQYF
j_call: TRBJ2-3; d_call: TRBD2; clone_size: few; v_call: TRBV28; cdr3_nt: TGTGCCAGCACCACTCTGGGGGGGAGAAGCACAGATACGCAGTATTTT; cdr3_aa: CASTTLGGRSTDTQYF
j_call: TRBJ1-2; d_call: NA; clone_size: many; v_call: TRBV4-3; cdr3_nt: TGCGCCAGCAGCCAAGATCTTGAGTTACGGGGGGCCGCCTATGGCTACACCTTC; cdr3_aa: CASSQDLELRGAAYGYTF
j_call: TRBJ2-6; d_call: NA; clone_size: many; v_call: TRBV21-1; cdr3_nt: TGTGCCAGCAGCAACTGCGGAGGAGGACAGCACTACTCTGGGGCCAACGTCCTGACTTTC; cdr3_aa: CASSNCGGGQHYSGANVLTF
j_call: TRBJ2-1; d_call: NA; clone_size: NA; v_call: TRBV20-1; cdr3_nt: TGCAGTGCTAGTTCTCGGGACTCCTTCTCCTACAATGAGCAGTTCTTC; cdr3_aa: CSASSRDSFSYNEQFF
j_call: TRBJ1-5; d_call: NA; clone_size: NA; v_call: TRBV18; cdr3_nt: TGTGCCAGCTCACTTTCTCAGGGAGTTGGCAATCAGCCCCAGCATTTT; cdr3_aa: CASSLSQGVGNQPQHF
j_call: TRBJ2-1; d_call: TRBD1; clone_size: NA; v_call: TRBV12-3/TRBV12-4; cdr3_nt: TGTGCCAGCAGTTCCCGAGACAGGGGCGACAATGAGCAGTTCTTC; cdr3_aa: CASSSRDRGDNEQFF
j_call: TRBJ2-7; d_call: NA; clone_size: few; v_call: TRBV29-1; cdr3_nt: TGCAGCGTTTCCGGTCAAGAAGGCTACGAGCAGTACTTC; cdr3_aa: CSVSGQEGYEQYF
j_call: TRBJ2-1; d_call: NA; clone_size: few; v_call: TRBV15; cdr3_nt: TGTGCCACCAGCAGAGGAGGGACAACTAGCTCCTACAATGAGCAGTTCTTC; cdr3_aa: CATSRGGTTSSYNEQFF
j_call: TRBJ1-3; d_call: NA; clone_size: few; v_call: TRBV7-8; cdr3_nt: TGTGCCAGCAGCGAGCGACAGGTCGTCGTCGAAAGATCTGGAAACACCATATATTTT; cdr3_aa: CASSERQVVVERSGNTIYF
j_call: TRBJ2-7; d_call: NA; clone_size: many; v_call: TRBV29-1; cdr3_nt: TGCAGCGTTGAAGTTGGGTCGGACTGGTCCTACGAGCAGTACTTC; cdr3_aa: CSVEVGSDWSYEQYF
j_call: TRBJ2-7; d_call: TRBD2; clone_size: NA; v_call: TRBV19; cdr3_nt: TGTGCCAGTAGTATAGGCAGCGGGAGAAGCATCTACGAGCAGTACTTC; cdr3_aa: CASSIGSGRSIYEQYF
j_call: TRBJ1-1; d_call: NA; clone_size: NA; v_call: TRBV7-8; cdr3_nt: TGTGCCAGCACCCTTCTTAGAAACACTGAAGCTTTCTTT; cdr3_aa: CASTLLRNTEAFF
j_call: TRBJ2-1; d_call: TRBD2; clone_size: few; v_call: TRBV11-2; cdr3_nt: TGTGCCAGCAGCTTCAGACTAGCGGGATCCTACAATGAGCAGTTCTTC; cdr3_aa: CASSFRLAGSYNEQFF
j_call: TRBJ2-5; d_call: NA; clone_size: few; v_call: TRBV5-6; cdr3_nt: TGTGCCAGCAGCTTGCTCCAGGGGGAGACCCAGTACTTC; cdr3_aa: CASSLLQGETQYF
j_call: TRBJ1-1; d_call: TRBD1; clone_size: NA; v_call: TRBV7-8; cdr3_nt: TGTGCCAGCAGCCCAAGGCGACAGGGGGGGGACACTGAAGCTTTCTTT; cdr3_aa: CASSPRRQGGDTEAFF
j_call: TRBJ2-1; d_call: TRBD2; clone_size: NA; v_call: TRBV15; cdr3_nt: TGTGCCACCAGCCCGAAGCGGGAGGGCCGCCATGAGCAGTTCTTC; cdr3_aa: CATSPKREGRHEQFF
j_call: TRBJ2-5; d_call: TRBD2; clone_size: NA; v_call: TRBV5-5; cdr3_nt: TGTGCCAGCAGCTTGGCCCCGGGGGGGGGAGAGACCCAGTACTTC; cdr3_aa: CASSLAPGGGETQYF
j_call: TRBJ2-6; d_call: NA; clone_size: NA; v_call: TRBV13; cdr3_nt: TGTGCCAGCAGCTTAGAAGATCCCCGAAATGGAGCGTGGGATGGTGGGGCCAACGTCCTGACTTTC; cdr3_aa: CASSLEDPRNGAWDGGANVLTF
j_call: TRBJ1-1; d_call: NA; clone_size: many; v_call: TRBV12-3/TRBV12-4; cdr3_nt: TGTGCCAGCAGTTTAGGAGCAGGGAACACTGAAGCTTTCTTT; cdr3_aa: CASSLGAGNTEAFF
j_call: TRBJ2-5; d_call: TRBD2; clone_size: few; v_call: TRBV6-5; cdr3_nt: TGTGCCAGCAGTTCCGCTGACTGGCGGGGGGGCCAAGAGACCCAGTACTTC; cdr3_aa: CASSSADWRGGQETQYF
j_call: TRBJ1-6; d_call: NA; clone_size: NA; v_call: TRBV20-1; cdr3_nt: TGCAGTGCTAGGTTTCCAGGCCATAATTCACCCCTCCACTTT; cdr3_aa: CSARFPGHNSPLHF
j_call: TRBJ2-7; d_call: NA; clone_size: few; v_call: TRBV28; cdr3_nt: TGTGCCAGCAGTGGGTATCCCAGGGTATCTGGGCGGTCCTACGAGCAGTACTTC; cdr3_aa: CASSGYPRVSGRSYEQYF
j_call: TRBJ2-7; d_call: NA; clone_size: few; v_call: TRBV7-9; cdr3_nt: TGTGCCAGCAGCTTAGCGGGATCGGCCGACTACGAGCAGTACTTC; cdr3_aa: CASSLAGSADYEQYF
j_call: TRBJ1-2; d_call: NA; clone_size: NA; v_call: TRBV20-1; cdr3_nt: TGCAGTGCTTCTTACTACTATCCCCATGCTGGATCCTATGGCTACACCTTC; cdr3_aa: CSASYYYPHAGSYGYTF
j_call: TRBJ1-3; d_call: NA; clone_size: few; v_call: TRBV5-1; cdr3_nt: TGCGCCAGCAGCTTGGCCGAGGGTTCTGGAAACACCATATATTTT; cdr3_aa: CASSLAEGSGNTIYF
j_call: TRBJ2-3; d_call: NA; clone_size: many; v_call: TRBV7-2; cdr3_nt: TGTGCCAGCAGCCGAAACACAGGAAGCACAGATACGCAGTATTTT; cdr3_aa: CASSRNTGSTDTQYF
j_call: TRBJ2-1; d_call: NA; clone_size: few; v_call: TRBV5-8; cdr3_nt: TGTGCCAGCAGCTTGCACCGGGGCTCCTACAATGAGCAGTTCTTC; cdr3_aa: CASSLHRGSYNEQFF
j_call: TRBJ1-1; d_call: TRBD1; clone_size: few; v_call: TRBV28; cdr3_nt: TGTGCCAGCAGTTTCGGGACAGGATCCGCTGAAGCTTTCTTT; cdr3_aa: CASSFGTGSAEAFF
j_call: TRBJ2-6; d_call: TRBD1; clone_size: NA; v_call: TRBV28; cdr3_nt: TGTGCCAGCAGTTCCTGGGATGATCCGGGACAGGATCTCTCTGGGGCCAACGTCCTGACTTTC; cdr3_aa: CASSSWDDPGQDLSGANVLTF
j_call: TRBJ1-5; d_call: TRBD1; clone_size: few; v_call: TRBV12-3/TRBV12-4; cdr3_nt: TGTGCCAGCAGTCGGACAGGGGACAATCAGCCCCAGCATTTT; cdr3_aa: CASSRTGDNQPQHF
j_call: TRBJ1-5; d_call: TRBD1; clone_size: NA; v_call: TRBV10-3; cdr3_nt: TGTGCCATTGGGACAGGGGTAGGGGAACACAATCAGCCCCAGCATTTT; cdr3_aa: CAIGTGVGEHNQPQHF
j_call: TRBJ2-1; d_call: TRBD2; clone_size: many; v_call: TRBV4-3; cdr3_nt: TGCGCCAGCAGCCAAGAACTGGGACTAGCGGGAGGGAATGAGCAGTTCTTC; cdr3_aa: CASSQELGLAGGNEQFF
j_call: TRBJ2-2; d_call: TRBD1; clone_size: few; v_call: TRBV19; cdr3_nt: TGTGCCAGCGCACCCCTGGACAGGGTAAACACCGGGGAGCTGTTTTTT; cdr3_aa: CASAPLDRVNTGELFF
j_call: TRBJ1-2; d_call: NA; clone_size: NA; v_call: TRBV7-9; cdr3_nt: TGTGCCAGCAACGACCCGGTGGGGGATGGCTACACCTTC; cdr3_aa: CASNDPVGDGYTF
j_call: TRBJ1-1; d_call: NA; clone_size: many; v_call: TRBV18; cdr3_nt: TGTGCCAGCTCACCAATGTTCACTGAAGCTTTCTTT; cdr3_aa: CASSPMFTEAFF
j_call: TRBJ2-7; d_call: NA; clone_size: NA; v_call: TRBV30; cdr3_nt: TGTGCCTGGAGCAAAGAACAGGGAGACGAGCAGTACTTC; cdr3_aa: CAWSKEQGDEQYF
j_call: TRBJ2-3; d_call: TRBD1; clone_size: few; v_call: TRBV20-1; cdr3_nt: TGCAGTGCTCCGGACAGGGGGCCTACAGATACGCAGTATTTT; cdr3_aa: CSAPDRGPTDTQYF
j_call: TRBJ1-2; d_call: NA; clone_size: few; v_call: TRBV7-2; cdr3_nt: TGTGCCAGCAGCCCACGGGACGGAGATGGCTACACCTTC; cdr3_aa: CASSPRDGDGYTF
j_call: TRBJ2-7; d_call: NA; clone_size: NA; v_call: TRBV27; cdr3_nt: TGTGCCAGCAGAAGCTCTGGACCTAACTACGAGCAGTACTTC; cdr3_aa: CASRSSGPNYEQYF
j_call: TRBJ2-2; d_call: TRBD1; clone_size: NA; v_call: TRBV10-3; cdr3_nt: TGTGCCACCCGGGACAGATCAACCGGGGAGCTGTTTTTT; cdr3_aa: CATRDRSTGELFF
j_call: TRBJ1-5; d_call: NA; clone_size: many; v_call: TRBV7-2; cdr3_nt: TGTGCCAGCAGCTGGGGGCGCCGGAGCAATCAGCCCCAGCATTTT; cdr3_aa: CASSWGRRSNQPQHF